The sequence of this T cell receptor (beta chain) was determined in a study of tissue T cells after allogeneic stem cell transplantation. Study at large: Graft-versus-host disease patients received grafts, four unmodified and three CD34-selected to deplete T cells.

This table comes from immunoSEQ multiplex PCR, and its TCRdb copy is limited to in-frame clones, with some not included. Of 500 to 600 clones in the sample, 84% were seen once. A remark on this clone: What it binds is unknown.

General observations from the study: Across patients, clones rarely overlapped, yet motif clusters were shared tissue-specifically. TCR repertoires tracked anatomic similarity, regardless of disease or transplant status.

V dropped 8 bases and J dropped 6 bases, with 20 bases sitting between them. The CDR3 runs 14 residues. Germline CDR1 is MNHEY and CDR2 is SMNVEV (reference sequence). The chain couples TRBV27 to TRBJ2-7; maybe TRBD1 (7 bases). The input for sequencing was liver tissue, taken at autopsy. This sequence was found in a male patient aged 35-70 years with steroid-refractory graft-versus-host disease after an allogeneic stem cell transplant. Some T cells may trace back to the graft donor. Here the CDR3 DNA reads TGTGCCAGCGCCCGTTCGACAGGGAGGCGCGAGCAGTACTTC. Translated, it gives CASARSTGRREQYF.